This T cell receptor (beta chain) was recovered during a study of CD8+ T cells in alopecia areata. Findings and limits, study-wide: More clonal than normal scalp was lesional scalp, particularly alopecia totalis/universalis. Among the cells sequenced in scalp samples are also the resident alphabeta T cells of normal skin.

J lost 6 bases, V lost 0 bases, and 8 bases had no gene match. This CDR3 has 15 residues. Germline V gene lookup returns CDR1 SGHVS and CDR2 FNYEAQ. Comment on this clone: The antigen is not known.

Following RNA extraction, reverse transcription yielded cDNA that acted as the sequencing template. Data came from immunoSEQ multiplex PCR; TCRdb stores just in-frame clones and leaves some out. In the table there are 100,000 to 130,000 clones, around 59% of which are singletons. This TCR was recovered from a human donor in good health. The sequencing sample was made of CD8+ T cells sorted from blood. The genes are TRBV7-6 and TRBJ2-7; TRBD1 matches 7 bases. The CDR3 DNA follows: TGTGCCAGCAGCTTAGCCCCCGGGACAGTTACCGAGCAGTACTTC. It yields the protein CASSLAPGTVTEQYF.